Below, 17 T cell receptor beta chains from the same sample are listed, as sequenced in a study of sequential checkpoint blockade in melanoma. Assay used: immunoSEQ multiplex PCR; TCRdb lists only in-frame clones, some missing. The sample contains 4,000 or so clones, approximately 19% of which appear only once. Documented treatment: randomized to nivolumab then ipilimumab (arm A) or the reverse (arm B). The sequenced sample was tumor tissue (inferred from file names), obtained from a patient given nivolumab and ipilimumab in sequence. Receptor source: a human donor with melanoma.

This clone was recorded many times. The rearrangement uses TRBV4-1 and TRBJ1-5; no clear D gene. Trimming took off 1 base at V and 2 bases at J, with 6 bases between the two ends. In germline, CDR1 is MGHRA, CDR2 YSYEKL. The CDR3 totals 14 residues. CDR3 region: CASSQVRGNQPQHF. CDR3 DNA sequence: TGCGCCAGCAGCCAAGTTAGGGGCAATCAGCCCCAGCATTTT.

This clone appeared a few times. The rearrangement uses TRBV9 and TRBJ1-2; no clear D gene. CDR1 and CDR2 from the germline V gene are SGDLS and YYNGEE. Trimming took 3 bases from V and 8 from J, leaving 14 bases between them. There are 13 residues in the CDR3. In DNA, the CDR3 is TGTGCCAGCAGCGGAGAGGAGCCGAGAGGCTACACCTTC. Translated: CASSGEEPRGYTF.

Only a few counts were recorded for this clone. This chain uses TRBV15 with TRBJ1-6, with D maybe TRBD1 (6 bases). The V gene lost 5 bases and the J gene lost 6 bases, with 14 bases spanning the gap. The CDR3 contains 15 residues. CDR1 is LNHNV, CDR2 YYDKDF, per germline (reference sequence). The chain's CDR3 is CATSASGTTNSPLHF. CDR3 nucleotide sequence: TGTGCCACCAGCGCATCCGGGACAACTAATTCACCCCTCCACTTT.

CDR3 amino acids: CASSAARRQDHGYTF. CDR3 sequence (DNA): TGTGCCAGTAGTGCAGCCCGCCGACAGGACCATGGCTACACCTTC. The chain employs TRBV19 and TRBJ1-2, with D perhaps TRBD1 (6 bases). The ends were cut back, 5 bases at V and 6 bases at J, with 19 bases in the middle. CDR3 length: 15 residues. Germline loops: CDR1 LNHDA, CDR2 SQIVND (reference sequence).

The chain employs TRBV11-3 and TRBJ1-1; D possibly corresponds to TRBD1 (5 bases). The CDR3 runs to 15 residues. V was clipped by 5 bases and J by 11 bases, with 24 bases between them. Looked up from germline, CDR1 is SGHNT and CDR2 is YENEEA. The CDR3 DNA is TGTGCCAGCAGCCGACGTGGGGGGACCGATTCTACGGCTTTCTTT. Protein: CASSRRGGTDSTAFF.

This clone has just a few counts. V gene TRBV9 combines with J gene TRBJ2-7; 9 nucleotides match TRBD1. Germline loops: CDR1 SGDLS, CDR2 YYNGEE. The V and J ends lost 3 bases and 5 bases, in that order; junction bases with no gene match: 3. The CDR3 has 13 amino acids. CDR3 coding DNA: TGTGCCAGCAGCGGGACAGGGGCCGACGAGCAGTACTTC. Protein product: CASSGTGADEQYF.

This clone was counted a few times. The chain is built from TRBV19 and TRBJ1-6, with a possible D match to TRBD1 (5 bases). The V end was cut by 6 bases, the J end by 5 bases, with 11 bases between. The CDR3 contains 14 residues. CDR1 LNHDA and CDR2 SQIVND come from the germline V gene (reference sequence). The CDR3 coding sequence is TGTGCCAGTAGGAGAAGCAGGGATAATTCACCCCTCCACTTT. Residues: CASRRSRDNSPLHF.

In this sample, this clone turned up many times. The chain is built from TRBV9 and TRBJ1-1, with 9 nucleotides matching TRBD1. The CDR3 contains 13 residues. Per the germline V gene, CDR1 is SGDLS and CDR2 is YYNGEE. V gave up 5 bases and J gave up 8 bases; unmatched junction bases: 7. CDR3 sequence reads: CASRDGTGREAFF. The CDR3 nucleotides are TGTGCCAGCAGGGACGGGACAGGGCGGGAAGCTTTCTTT.

CDR3 amino acids: CASSQGGRGNGELFF. The CDR3 DNA reads as TGCGCCAGCAGCCAAGGCGGCAGGGGAAACGGGGAGCTGTTTTTT. The genes are TRBV4-1 and TRBJ2-2; possible D gene TRBD1, 6 bases. The CDR3 is 15 amino acids. Deletions cut 1 base from V and 7 bases from J, with 13 bases between. Looked up from germline, CDR1 is MGHRA and CDR2 is YSYEKL.

The V and J genes are TRBV19 and TRBJ1-3; D not resolved. The CDR3 loop spans 15 amino acids. The V and J ends lost 6 bases and 0 bases respectively, with 12 bases between them. Germline CDR1 and CDR2: LNHDA and SQIVND (reference sequence). CDR3 DNA: TGTGCCAGTAGACCCGACCGAAGCTCTGGAAACACCATATATTTT. Translated: CASRPDRSSGNTIYF.

This clone was detected only a few times. This rearrangement joins TRBV11-3 to TRBJ1-2, with TRBD1 matching over 7 bases. V gave up 5 bases and J gave up 3 bases; unmatched junction bases: 9. CDR3 length: 15 residues. Germline assignment: CDR1 SGHNT and CDR2 YENEEA. The CDR3 is CASSPPQGTYYGYTF. In nucleotides, the CDR3 is TGTGCCAGCAGCCCCCCACAGGGGACATACTATGGCTACACCTTC.

Judged by abundance, this clone is medium-sized. The chain uses TRBV29-1 and TRBJ2-7; 7 nucleotides match TRBD2. Germline V gene sequence: CDR1 SQVTM, CDR2 ANQGSEA. V gave up 4 bases and J gave up 2 bases; unmatched junction bases: 5. This CDR3 spans 13 amino acids. The CDR3 coding sequence is TGCAGCGTTGCGTATCGGGGGGCCTACGAGCAGTACTTC. Protein sequence: CSVAYRGAYEQYF.

This clone came up a few times. The chain carries TRBV19 and TRBJ2-1; no reliable D call. This CDR3 has 15 amino acids. The germline V gene encodes CDR1 LNHDA and CDR2 SQIVND (reference sequence). Trimming shortened V by 2 bases and J by 0 bases, and 8 bases separated the two germline ends. The CDR3 loop is CASSIKSRSYNEQFF. DNA of the CDR3: TGTGCCAGTAGTATAAAAAGTCGCTCCTACAATGAGCAGTTCTTC.

This clone was picked up a small number of times. The CDR3 protein is CASSSGTNNSPLHF. The CDR3 DNA follows: TGTGCCAGCAGTTCAGGGACTAATAATTCACCCCTCCACTTT. The chain combines TRBV28 with TRBJ1-6; TRBD1 is a possible D gene (5 bases). Deletions cut 4 bases from V and 5 bases from J, with 9 bases between. Germline CDR1 MDHEN, CDR2 SYDVKM. This CDR3 has 14 residues.

This clone appeared once. V gene TRBV30 combines with J gene TRBJ2-7; the D gene could be TRBD1 or TRBD2 (5 bases each). Looked up from germline, CDR1 is GTSNPN and CDR2 is SVGIG (reference sequence). The CDR3 loop spans 13 amino acids. Trimming cost V 2 bases and J 4 bases, with 12 bases left between them. CDR3 region: CAWSPGTPYEQYF. CDR3 bases: TGTGCCTGGAGTCCCGGGACCCCTTACGAGCAGTACTTC.

This sequence joins TRBV29-1 and TRBJ1-1, with unresolved D. Per the germline V gene, CDR1 is SQVTM and CDR2 is ANQGSEA. V was pared by 3 bases and J by 4 bases, with 15 bases between. CDR3 length: 14 amino acids. Here the CDR3 reads CSVDSGRFVTEAFF. The CDR3, as DNA: TGCAGCGTTGACTCGGGCCGGTTTGTCACTGAAGCTTTCTTT.

This rearrangement joins TRBV18 to TRBJ2-1, with D perhaps TRBD1 or TRBD2 (6 bases each). This CDR3 has 16 residues. V was clipped by 1 base and J by 9 bases, with 19 bases between them. Germline V lookup: CDR1 KGHSH, CDR2 LQKENI. CDR3 sequence (DNA): TGTGCCAGCTCACCACAGGCCTCCGGGGGCTTTGGTGAGCAGTTCTTC. Residues: CASSPQASGGFGEQFF.